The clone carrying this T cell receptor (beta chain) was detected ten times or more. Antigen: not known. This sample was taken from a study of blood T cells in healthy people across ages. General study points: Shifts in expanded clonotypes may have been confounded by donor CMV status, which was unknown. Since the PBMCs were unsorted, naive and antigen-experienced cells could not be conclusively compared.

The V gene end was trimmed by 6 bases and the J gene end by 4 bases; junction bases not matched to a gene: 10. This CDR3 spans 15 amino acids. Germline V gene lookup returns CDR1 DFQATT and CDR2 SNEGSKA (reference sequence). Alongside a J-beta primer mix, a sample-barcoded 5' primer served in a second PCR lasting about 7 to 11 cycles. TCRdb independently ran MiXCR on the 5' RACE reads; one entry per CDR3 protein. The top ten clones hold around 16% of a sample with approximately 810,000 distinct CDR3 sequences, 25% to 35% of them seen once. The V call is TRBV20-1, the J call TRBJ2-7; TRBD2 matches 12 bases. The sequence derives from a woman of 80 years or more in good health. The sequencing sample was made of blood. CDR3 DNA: TGCAGTGCCCTGAAGACTAGCGGGGGACCGTACGAGCAGTACTTC. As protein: CSALKTSGGPYEQYF.